This T cell receptor (beta chain) was obtained from a study of identical twins. Study results and caveats: Because invariant MAIT and iNKT cells could be present, zero-insertion analyses could be partly confounded.

This clonotype was counted only a few times. Its antigen is unidentified. A universal primer binding site was introduced by template switching. The final cDNA contained unique molecular identifiers. TCRdb reanalysed the 5' RACE reads using MiXCR and keeps one entry per CDR3 protein. The sample has about 700,000 distinct CDR3 sequences; 6% to 6.5% are singletons. Sequencing used naive T cells sorted from blood. The TCR comes from a young man in good health.

The CDR3 sequence is CASSLGQVYYEQYF. Written as DNA, the CDR3 is TGTGCCAGCAGCCTAGGACAGGTGTACTACGAGCAGTACTTC. The chain couples TRBV28 to TRBJ2-7, with 7 bases that match TRBD1. The length of the CDR3 is 14 residues. Trimming at V came to 6 bases and at J to 3 bases, leaving 8 bases not matched to a gene. Germline CDR1 is MDHEN and CDR2 is SYDVKM.